A single sample is the source of the 20 T cell receptor beta chains below, sequenced in a study of blood T cell repertoires in COVID-19. The method was immunoSEQ multiplex PCR; TCRdb's version includes in-frame clones alone and lacks a portion of them. This table has about 210,000 clones, almost 85% appearing once. The sample consisted of peripheral blood. These receptor sequences come from a woman between 45 and 60 years old with active or convalescent COVID-19.

The J gene is TRBJ1-4, the V gene TRBV27, with a tentative D call TRBD1 (5 bases). The ends were cut back, 3 bases at V and 7 bases at J, with 9 bases in the middle. This CDR3 has 13 residues. CDR1 is MNHEY, CDR2 SMNVEV, per germline (reference sequence). CDR3 DNA: TGTGCCAGCAGTTTGGGCAGGGCTGAAAAACTGTTTTTT. It translates to CASSLGRAEKLFF.

In DNA form, the CDR3 reads TGTGCCAGCAGTGATCAGGCGAACACTGAAGCTTTCTTT. This sequence encodes CASSDQANTEAFF. The chain uses TRBV2 and TRBJ1-1; no definite D call. Trimming took off 3 bases at V and 1 base at J, with 6 bases between the two ends. The CDR3 has 13 residues. Germline-derived CDR1 and CDR2 are SNHLY and FYNNEI. The full variable domain, completed using reference TRBV2 and TRBJ1-1, is EPEVTQTPSHQVTQMGQEVILRCVPISNHLYFYWYRQILGQKVEFLVSFYNNEISEKSEIFDDQFSVERPDGSNFTLKIRSTKLEDSAMYFCASSDQANTEAFFGQGTRLTVV.

The chain is built from TRBV28 and TRBJ1-2, with TRBD1 matching over 8 bases. The CDR3 consists of 16 residues. The germline V gene has CDR1 MDHEN and CDR2 SYDVKM. The V and J ends lost 2 bases and 2 bases, in that order; junction bases with no gene match: 7. CDR3 region: CASSLGDRGPNYGYTF. Here the CDR3 DNA reads TGTGCCAGCAGTTTAGGCGACAGGGGACCCAACTATGGCTACACCTTC.

On this clone: Additional DNA sequences in this sample encode the identical CDR3. The rearrangement uses TRBV5-4 and TRBJ2-1; D not certain. V dropped 2 bases and J dropped 0 bases, with 9 bases sitting between them. CDR1 and CDR2 (germline): SGHNT, YYREEE (reference sequence). The CDR3 spans 15 residues. The CDR3 spells CASSLQSSSYNEQFF. The CDR3 DNA follows: TGTGCCAGCAGCTTACAGAGCAGCTCCTACAATGAGCAGTTCTTC.

The chain combines TRBV3-1 (or the pseudogene TRBV3-2) with TRBJ2-1; 9 bases are a match to TRBD2. Germline V gives CDR1 LGHDT, CDR2 YNNKEL (reference sequence). The length of the CDR3 is 20 residues. V gave up 4 bases and J gave up 3 bases; unmatched junction bases: 19. The CDR3 is CASSPRRGVAGVNRYNEQFF. The CDR3 DNA follows: TGTGCCAGCAGCCCGAGAAGAGGGGTAGCGGGGGTCAACCGCTACAATGAGCAGTTCTTC.

This chain uses TRBV4-1 with TRBJ1-5; 10 positions match TRBD1. The CDR3 has 16 amino acids. V shed 4 bases and J 2 bases; nucleotides not matched to a gene: 5. The germline V gene has CDR1 MGHRA and CDR2 YSYEKL. The CDR3 bases are TGCGCCAGCAGCCCCCGACAGGGGGCAGGCAATCAGCCCCAGCATTTT. It codes for CASSPRQGAGNQPQHF.

This CDR3 reads CASSGQGIGQPQHF. For the CDR3, the DNA is TGTGCCAGCAGCGGTCAGGGAATCGGGCAGCCCCAGCATTTT. This sequence joins TRBV2 and TRBJ1-5, with D possibly TRBD1 on 5 matching bases. V lost 6 bases and J 7 bases, leaving 16 bases between the germline ends. The CDR3 runs 14 residues. Germline V gene data show CDR1 as SNHLY and CDR2 as FYNNEI.

The rearrangement uses TRBV28 and TRBJ1-2; TRBD1 matches 8 bases. CDR3 length: 16 amino acids. Germline V gene lookup returns CDR1 MDHEN and CDR2 SYDVKM. V trimming: 3 bases; J trimming: 4 bases; junction bases outside the gene matches: 10. CDR3 in amino acids: CASSFQGARPLYGYTF. CDR3 bases: TGTGCCAGCAGTTTTCAGGGGGCGCGGCCCCTCTATGGCTACACCTTC.

This clone was recorded once. This chain joins TRBV3-1 (or the pseudogene TRBV3-2) and TRBJ2-1; 10 bases are shared with TRBD2. Trimming at V came to 1 base and at J to 4 bases, leaving 4 bases not matched to a gene. The CDR3 runs 16 residues. Looked up from germline, CDR1 is LGHDT and CDR2 is YNNKEL (reference sequence). CDR3 region: CASSQAPSGSYNEQFF. The DNA of the CDR3 is TGTGCCAGCAGCCAAGCCCCTAGCGGGAGTTACAATGAGCAGTTCTTC.

The chain recombines TRBV2 with TRBJ2-7; a possible D gene is TRBD2 (6 bases). V gave up 5 bases and J gave up 2 bases, with 13 bases separating them. Germline-derived CDR1 and CDR2 are SNHLY and FYNNEI. CDR3 length: 14 residues. CDR3 DNA sequence: TGTGCCAGCAGTCCGCGGGACGGTGCCTACGAGCAGTACGTC. It specifies CASSPRDGAYEQYV.

J is TRBJ2-5 and V is TRBV28, with D unresolved. The CDR3 has 13 residues. V was cut by 1 base and J by 6 bases, with 9 bases left in between. Germline V CDR1 and CDR2: MDHEN, SYDVKM. As DNA, the CDR3 is TGTGCCAGCAGTTTATTTTCTGTAAAGACCCAGTACTTC. It translates to CASSLFSVKTQYF. The full variable domain, with the rest looked up from reference TRBV28 and TRBJ2-5, is DVKVTQSSRYLVKRTGEKVFLECVQDMDHENMFWYRQDPGLGLRLIYFSYDVKMKEKGDIPEGYSVSREKKERFSLILESASTNQTSMYLCASSLFSVKTQYFGPGTRLLVL.

This rearrangement joins TRBV3-1 (or the pseudogene TRBV3-2) to TRBJ1-1; no clear D gene. CDR1 is LGHDT, CDR2 YNNKEL, per germline (reference sequence). V dropped 1 base and J dropped 6 bases, with 15 bases sitting between them. The CDR3 is 15 amino acids. The CDR3 protein is CASSQGGGRIPEAFF. The CDR3 DNA follows: TGTGCCAGCAGCCAAGGTGGAGGGAGAATACCTGAAGCTTTCTTT.

V and J are TRBV27 and TRBJ2-7; TRBD1 matches at 8 bases. This CDR3 is built from 15 residues. The germline V gene has CDR1 MNHEY and CDR2 SMNVEV (reference sequence). V lost 2 bases to trimming and J lost 3 bases; unmatched junction nucleotides: 6. The CDR3 DNA reads TGTGCCAGCAGTTTACGGGGGACAGGCAGCTACGAGCAGTACTTC. Protein: CASSLRGTGSYEQYF.

V is TRBV30 and J is TRBJ1-5; no definite D call. CDR3 length: 15 amino acids. Trimming shortened V by 2 bases and J by 4 bases, and 15 bases separated the two germline ends. The germline V gene has CDR1 GTSNPN and CDR2 SVGIG (reference sequence). CDR3 loop: CAWSLIGRENQPQHF. In DNA form, the CDR3 reads TGTGCCTGGAGTCTTATAGGGAGGGAGAATCAGCCCCAGCATTTT. Drawing the rest from reference TRBV30 and TRBJ1-5, the complete variable domain is SQTIHQWPATLVQPVGSPLSLECTVEGTSNPNLYWYRQAAGRGLQLLFYSVGIGQISSEVPQNLSASRPQDRQFILSSKKLLLSDSGFYLCAWSLIGRENQPQHFGDGTRLSIL.

This sequence joins TRBV29-1 and TRBJ1-2; D is possibly TRBD1 (5 bases). Per the germline V gene, CDR1 is SQVTM and CDR2 is ANQGSEA. CDR3 size: 12 residues. The ends were cut back, 4 bases at V and 3 bases at J, with 9 bases in the middle. CDR3 DNA: TGCAGCGTTGTAACAGGAGACTATGGCTACACCTTC. It translates to CSVVTGDYGYTF.

This clone was picked up a small number of times. V usage is TRBV11-2 and J usage is TRBJ2-2; D possibly corresponds to TRBD1 (6 bases). Germline V gene sequence: CDR1 SGHAT, CDR2 FQNNGV. The CDR3 spans 14 residues. With 5 bases removed from V and 1 base from J, the gap between germline ends came to 8 bases. CDR3 sequence: CASSPDRNTGELFF. For the CDR3, the DNA is TGTGCCAGCAGCCCGGACAGGAACACCGGGGAGCTGTTTTTT.

The CDR3 sequence is CASSYQTGTGELFF. CDR3 DNA sequence: TGCGCCAGCAGCTACCAGACAGGGACCGGGGAGCTGTTTTTT. This rearrangement joins TRBV5-1 to TRBJ2-2; 7 positions agree with TRBD1. V was pared by 3 bases and J by 5 bases, with 4 bases of the junction left unmatched. Germline loops: CDR1 SGHRS, CDR2 YFSETQ. This CDR3 is 14 amino acids long.

The chain uses TRBV28 and TRBJ1-5, with TRBD1 matching over 11 bases. V lost 8 bases to trimming and J lost 7 bases; unmatched junction nucleotides: 7. Germline V gene lookup returns CDR1 MDHEN and CDR2 SYDVKM. The CDR3 is 14 amino acids. The CDR3 region is CASGGTGGYQPQHF. CDR3 DNA: TGTGCCAGCGGCGGGACAGGGGGGTACCAGCCCCAGCATTTT.

The rearrangement uses TRBV21-1 and TRBJ2-7; the DNA was not used to check the table's D call, TRBD1. TRBV21-1 corresponds to a pseudogene. The CDR3 has 17 amino acids. CDR3 loop: CASGRRDPGHPTYEQYF. CDR3 sequence (DNA): TGTGCCAGCGGACGAAGGGATCCGGGACACCCTACCTACGAGCAGTACTTC.

The chain employs TRBV6-5 and TRBJ1-2; no clear D. Germline-derived CDR1 and CDR2 are MNHEY and SVGAGI. V shed 0 bases and J shed 8 bases, with 13 bases lying between them. This CDR3 has 14 residues. The CDR3 region is CASSYSEAIGGYTF. The CDR3 nucleotides are TGTGCCAGCAGTTACTCAGAGGCGATAGGCGGCTACACCTTC.